Presented here are 19 T cell receptor beta chains from one specimen sequenced in a study of Ad26.COV2.S vaccination and SARS-CoV-2 variants. Libraries were prepared by immunoSEQ multiplex PCR; TCRdb keeps only in-frame clonotypes and omits some of them. The table includes hundreds of thousands of clones, 83% detected once. Sample treatment: 15 to 20 received Ad26.COV2.S at low or high dose, single or two shots; 5 received placebo; per-sample allocation not given. The samples were gathered on day 63 after the first injection of vaccine or placebo. Sequenced here: peripheral blood, sampled in a trial of Ad26.COV2.S vaccine versus placebo. All receptors derive from a person between 18 and 65 years old who received the Ad26.COV2.S COVID-19 vaccine or a placebo.

This sequence joins TRBV11-3 and TRBJ2-7, with TRBD2 identical over 9 bases. The CDR3 has 14 amino acids. After removal of 5 bases from V and 4 bases from J, the junction contained 6 bases not matched to a gene. The germline V gene encodes CDR1 SGHNT and CDR2 YENEEA. DNA for the CDR3: TGTGCCAGCAGCATTAGCGGGAGTGGGTACGAGCAGTACTTC. It encodes CASSISGSGYEQYF.

Points on this clone: A much more abundant neighbour one base away suggests this may be a read error. The V and J genes are TRBV6-5 and TRBJ1-5, with a possible D match to TRBD1 (5 bases). Germline CDR1 and CDR2: MNHEY and SVGAGI. The CDR3 runs 13 residues. Trimming left V 6 bases short and J 5 bases short, with 11 bases between. CDR3 sequence: CASSLRGDQPQHF. In DNA, the CDR3 is TGTGCCAGCAGCTTAAGGGGCGATCAGCCCCAGCATTTT.

This sequence joins TRBV5-1 and TRBJ2-2; 8 nucleotides match TRBD1. V dropped 1 base and J dropped 0; count of bases not matched to a gene: 2. Germline-derived CDR1 and CDR2 are SGHRS and YFSETQ. The CDR3 has 16 amino acids. The CDR3 sequence: CASSLQGAPNTGELFF. CDR3 DNA sequence: TGCGCCAGCAGCTTGCAGGGGGCGCCGAACACCGGGGAGCTGTTTTTT.

To note about this clone: A read error may explain this, as a much larger clone is one base away. Other DNA sequences in the same sample also yield this CDR3. The rearrangement links TRBV5-4 to TRBJ1-1; TRBD1 is a possible D gene (5 bases). The CDR3 sequence is 13 residues long. CDR1 SGHNT and CDR2 YYREEE come from the germline V gene (reference sequence). The V end lost 2 bases, the J end lost 1 base, and 6 bases lay between the germline ends. The CDR3, as DNA: TGTGCCAGCAGCTTTGGGGGGAACACTGAAGCTTTCTTT. Protein product: CASSFGGNTEAFF.

The J gene is TRBJ1-2, the V gene TRBV9; 7 nucleotides align to TRBD1. The junction had 4 bases not matched to a gene; V was cut back by 4 bases and J by 4 bases. The germline CDR1 and CDR2 sequences are SGDLS and YYNGEE. The CDR3 contains 13 residues. The CDR3: CASSLGTAYGYTF. The CDR3 DNA sequence: TGTGCCAGCAGCTTGGGGACAGCCTATGGCTACACCTTC.

The sample holds one count of this clone. The rearrangement uses TRBV27 and TRBJ1-2; tentative D call: TRBD1 (6 bases). This CDR3 has 15 amino acids. The germline CDR1 and CDR2 sequences are MNHEY and SMNVEV (reference sequence). Trimming cost V 7 bases and J 8 bases, with 23 bases left between them. This CDR3 reads CASKPGGASLWGYTF. The CDR3, as DNA: TGTGCCAGCAAACCGGGGGGCGCATCTTTGTGGGGCTACACCTTC.

This clone appeared a single time. The J gene is TRBJ1-1, the V gene TRBV27; D is perhaps TRBD1 (5 bases). Trimming left V 8 bases short and J 6 bases short, with 16 bases between. This CDR3 contains 13 residues. Looked up from germline, CDR1 is MNHEY and CDR2 is SMNVEV (reference sequence). The CDR3 nucleotides are TGTGCCAGCGGCTACACGGGGACCCCTGAAGCTTTCTTT. Translation gives CASGYTGTPEAFF.

V is TRBV6-5 and J is TRBJ2-3; a possible D gene is TRBD1 (6 bases). Germline V gene sequence: CDR1 MNHEY, CDR2 SVGAGI. CDR3 length: 14 residues. With 2 bases removed from V and 4 bases from J, the gap between germline ends came to 10 bases. The DNA of the CDR3 is TGTGCCAGCAGTTACGGGGGCAGTTCAGATACGCAGTATTTT. Translating gives CASSYGGSSDTQYF.

The V call is TRBV3-1 (or the pseudogene TRBV3-2), the J call TRBJ2-7, with D perhaps matching TRBD1 (5 bases). The CDR3 runs 16 residues. Germline-derived CDR1 and CDR2 are LGHDT and YNNKEL (reference sequence). The V gene lost 0 bases and the J gene lost 3 bases, with 15 bases spanning the gap. DNA of the CDR3: TGTGCCAGCAGCCAAGATAATACGGCAGGGAACTACGAGCAGTACTTC. This translates into CASSQDNTAGNYEQYF.

The CDR3 bases are TGCGCCAGCAGCCCGTGGGACAGCACAGATACGCAGTATTTT. This encodes CASSPWDSTDTQYF. V is TRBV5-1 and J is TRBJ2-3; TRBD1 or TRBD2 may be the D gene (5 bases each). The CDR3 loop spans 14 amino acids. Germline CDR1 reads SGHRS; CDR2 reads YFSETQ. Deletions cut 4 bases from V and 0 bases from J, with 9 bases between.

This rearrangement joins TRBV9 to TRBJ2-1; possible D gene TRBD2, 6 bases. The CDR3 covers 15 residues. Germline V gene data show CDR1 as SGDLS and CDR2 as YYNGEE. The ends were cut back, 2 bases at V and 10 bases at J, with 19 bases in the middle. CDR3 nucleotides: TGTGCCAGCAGCGTTGACCCCGGGAGTCGGGGGGAGCAGTTCTTC. As protein: CASSVDPGSRGEQFF. Full variable domain (remainder filled in from reference TRBV9 and TRBJ2-1): DSGVTQTPKHLITATGQRVTLRCSPRSGDLSVYWYQQSLDQGLQFLIQYYNGEERAKGNILERFSAQQFPDLHSELNLSSLELGDSALYFCASSVDPGSRGEQFFGPGTRLTVL.

CDR3 nucleotides: TGTGCCAGCTCACCCCGACCGGGAGGGAATAGCGGGGGTGGTGAGGACATTCAGTACTTC. It specifies CASSPRPGGNSGGGEDIQYF. The chain joins TRBV18 to TRBJ2-4, with 9 bases fitting TRBD2. CDR1 KGHSH and CDR2 LQKENI come from the germline V gene. Trimming at V came to 3 bases and at J to 8 bases, leaving 23 bases not matched to a gene. The CDR3 has 20 amino acids.

The rearrangement joins TRBV5-1 to TRBJ2-5; a possible D gene is TRBD2 (6 bases). Germline lookup yields CDR1 SGHRS and CDR2 YFSETQ. The CDR3 spans 14 residues. V lost 0 bases and J 9 bases, leaving 15 bases between the germline ends. In DNA, the CDR3 is TGCGCCAGCAGCTTGGCCGAGCCCGGGGAGGCCCAGTACTTC. Amino acids: CASSLAEPGEAQYF.

This clone was counted a few times. This sequence joins TRBV7-9 and TRBJ1-1; 9 positions agree with TRBD1. Trimming removed 2 bases from V and 4 bases from J; junction bases left unmatched: 8. CDR3 length: 16 residues. Germline values: CDR1 SEHNR, CDR2 FQNEAQ (reference sequence). CDR3 coding DNA: TGTGCCAGCAGCTTATCACCGGGACAGGGTTCCACTGAAGCTTTCTTT. Translation gives CASSLSPGQGSTEAFF.

The chain combines TRBV19 with TRBJ2-3; D gene ambiguous. The V and J ends lost 5 bases and 0 bases respectively, with 9 bases between them. Germline V gives CDR1 LNHDA, CDR2 SQIVND (reference sequence). CDR3 length: 14 amino acids. The CDR3 DNA reads TGTGCCAGTAGTCTGCGAACTAGCACAGATACGCAGTATTTT. It translates to CASSLRTSTDTQYF.

The chain links TRBV5-6 to TRBJ2-7; 11 positions agree with TRBD2. The trim removed 2 bases at V and 0 bases at J, leaving 7 bases unmatched. CDR3 size: 17 residues. Germline CDR1 and CDR2: SGHDT and YYEEEE. The CDR3 region is CASSFSGRAPSSYEQYF. Here the CDR3 DNA reads TGTGCCAGCAGCTTTAGCGGGAGGGCCCCGAGCTCCTACGAGCAGTACTTC.

The CDR3 here is CASSMNSGLNEQFF. CDR3 nucleotides: TGTGCCAGTAGTATGAATAGCGGGCTTAATGAGCAGTTCTTC. This chain connects TRBV19 to TRBJ2-1, with 7 bases identical to TRBD2. Germline V lookup: CDR1 LNHDA, CDR2 SQIVND (reference sequence). After removal of 3 bases from V and 7 bases from J, the junction contained 6 bases not matched to a gene. The CDR3 loop spans 14 amino acids.

For the CDR3, the DNA is TGTGCCAGCAGTCCCCTCGGACTAGCGGGGGGGAATGAGCAGTTCTTC. Translating it yields CASSPLGLAGGNEQFF. The chain joins TRBV7-2 to TRBJ2-1; 15 bases fit TRBD2. Germline values: CDR1 SGHTA, CDR2 FQGNSA. CDR3 size: 16 residues. Trimming took 6 bases from V and 7 from J; bases not matched to a gene: 7.

Remarks on this clone: Other DNA sequences in the same sample also yield this CDR3. The rearrangement joins TRBV5-6 to TRBJ2-1; D is unclear. The CDR3 has 12 residues. The V gene lost 0 bases and the J gene lost 5 bases, with 3 bases spanning the gap. CDR1 SGHDT and CDR2 YYEEEE come from the germline V gene. The CDR3 DNA reads TGTGCCAGCAGCTTGGAGGACAATGAGCAGTTCTTC. Amino acids: CASSLEDNEQFF. The variable domain in full, with the rest retrieved from reference TRBV5-6 and TRBJ2-1, is DAGVTQSPTHLIKTRGQQVTLRCSPKSGHDTVSWYQQALGQGPQFIFQYYEEEERQRGNFPDRFSGHQFPNYSSELNVNALLLGDSALYLCASSLEDNEQFFGPGTRLTVL.